This T cell receptor beta chain was retrieved from a study of control samples from healthy donors and cancer patients. Germline V gene lookup returns CDR1 SGHTA and CDR2 FQGTGA. V was pared by 5 bases and J by 11 bases, with 24 bases between. This CDR3 is 15 amino acids long. Produced via immunoSEQ multiplex PCR; TCRdb's table is partial and in-frame only. The sample holds about 130,000 clones, about 88% seen once. The genes are TRBV7-3 and TRBJ1-1, with D perhaps TRBD1 (6 bases). Source material: blood. The receptor comes from a man aged 50-59 years in good health. The CDR3 DNA follows: TGTGCCAGCAGCCCTGGACAGACCCCACTGGGTGGGGCTTTCTTT. Protein: CASSPGQTPLGGAFF.